Listed here are 18 T cell receptor beta chains from one sample, sequenced in a study of T cell responses to AZD1222 COVID-19 vaccine. Clones were sequenced by immunoSEQ multiplex PCR, and TCRdb holds only the in-frame ones, with some missing. Of fewer than 250,000 clones listed, almost 95% are singletons. Specimen: peripheral blood, collected on day 0 of AZD1222 vaccination. The origin of the receptors is an adult in good health.

The CDR3 spells CASGTQTGSNQPQHF. The CDR3 nucleotides read TGTGCTAGTGGTACTCAAACAGGGAGCAATCAGCCCCAGCATTTT. V gene TRBV12-5 combines with J gene TRBJ1-5; perhaps TRBD1 as D (6 bases). The germline V gene encodes CDR1 LGHNT and CDR2 FRNRAP. Trimming shortened V by 5 bases and J by 1 base, and 12 bases separated the two germline ends. The CDR3 is made up of 15 amino acids.

The DNA of the CDR3 is TGTGCCAGCAGCCGAGACCCCTACAATGAGCAGTTCTTC. It codes for CASSRDPYNEQFF. V usage is TRBV11-2 and J usage is TRBJ2-1; D remains ambiguous. The V end lost 5 bases, the J end lost 2 bases, and 7 bases lay between the germline ends. The CDR3 covers 13 residues. Germline V lookup: CDR1 SGHAT, CDR2 FQNNGV.

The table lists this clone with a few counts. V is TRBV7-2 and J is TRBJ1-2, with 7 bases that match TRBD1. CDR3 length equals 14 residues. After removal of 5 bases from V and 2 bases from J, the junction contained 5 bases not matched to a gene. The germline V gene encodes CDR1 SGHTA and CDR2 FQGNSA. The CDR3 DNA follows: TGTGCCAGCAGCCCGGACAGGTGGAACTATGGCTACACCTTC. It yields the protein CASSPDRWNYGYTF.

The J gene is TRBJ2-4, the V gene TRBV25-1; 10 nucleotides align to TRBD1. Germline values: CDR1 MGHDK, CDR2 SYGVNS. The CDR3 totals 14 residues. After removal of 5 bases from V and 7 bases from J, the junction contained 5 bases not matched to a gene. Written as DNA, the CDR3 is TGTGCCAGCAGTAAGGACAGGGGGACGAACATTCAGTACTTC. Translating it yields CASSKDRGTNIQYF.

The chain couples TRBV27 to TRBJ1-1; D ambiguous. V lost 11 bases and J lost 2, with 9 bases in between. Germline V gives CDR1 MNHEY, CDR2 SMNVEV (reference sequence). The CDR3 has 11 residues. CDR3 protein: CAAYGNTEAFF. In DNA form, the CDR3 reads TGTGCCGCGTACGGAAACACTGAAGCTTTCTTT.

The rearrangement joins TRBV28 to TRBJ2-1; TRBD1 aligns across 9 bases. The CDR3 has 14 residues. Trimming took 7 bases from V and 5 from J; bases not matched to a gene: 6. Germline-derived CDR1 and CDR2 are MDHEN and SYDVKM. In DNA, the CDR3 is TGTGCCAGCACCTCAGGACAGGGGAACAATGAGCAGTTCTTC. It yields the protein CASTSGQGNNEQFF.

The V and J genes are TRBV14 and TRBJ1-2, with D unresolved. This CDR3 is built from 14 residues. From germline, CDR1 is SGHDN and CDR2 FVKESK. V was trimmed by 8 bases and J by 1 base, leaving 14 bases between them. As DNA, the CDR3 is TGTGCCAGCTCGCCAGGCCACCTTAACTATGGCTACACCTTC. It yields the protein CASSPGHLNYGYTF.

This chain uses TRBV7-2 with TRBJ2-7; D not certain. The CDR3 extends over 13 amino acids. The germline V gene encodes CDR1 SGHTA and CDR2 FQGNSA. Between the trimmed V and J ends, which lost 2 bases and 2 bases, there was a span of 7 bases. The CDR3 nucleotides read TGTGCCAGCAGCTTACCTCAAACCTACGAGCAGTACTTC. Its translation is CASSLPQTYEQYF.

The chain links TRBV29-1 to TRBJ2-2, with D perhaps matching TRBD1 (5 bases). This CDR3 spans 13 amino acids. Trimming removed 4 bases at V and 0 bases at J, with 6 bases between. Germline V gene sequence: CDR1 SQVTM, CDR2 ANQGSEA. CDR3 region: CSVGTPNTGELFF. CDR3 bases: TGCAGCGTTGGGACACCGAACACCGGGGAGCTGTTTTTT.

The V gene is TRBV11-2, the J gene TRBJ2-7; D gene uncertain. The CDR3 sequence is 12 residues long. The V gene's germline CDR1 is SGHAT and CDR2 FQNNGV. Deletions cut 8 bases from V and 0 bases from J, with 8 bases between. In nucleotides, the CDR3 is TGTGCCAGCCGCCCCAGCTCCTACGAGCAGTACTTC. This encodes CASRPSSYEQYF.

The chain recombines TRBV9 with TRBJ1-2, with D possibly TRBD1 on 6 matching bases. Looked up from germline, CDR1 is SGDLS and CDR2 is YYNGEE. CDR3 length: 14 amino acids. V gave up 0 bases and J gave up 5 bases, with 11 bases separating them. In DNA form, the CDR3 reads TGTGCCAGCAGCGTAGGACAGGAAGTGTATGGCTACACCTTC. This sequence encodes CASSVGQEVYGYTF. The entire variable domain, with the rest obtained from reference TRBV9 and TRBJ1-2, is as follows: DSGVTQTPKHLITATGQRVTLRCSPRSGDLSVYWYQQSLDQGLQFLIQYYNGEERAKGNILERFSAQQFPDLHSELNLSSLELGDSALYFCASSVGQEVYGYTFGSGTRLTVV.

The J gene is TRBJ1-1, the V gene TRBV6-5; D is perhaps TRBD1 (5 bases). This CDR3 has 12 amino acids. The germline V gene has CDR1 MNHEY and CDR2 SVGAGI. With 7 bases removed from V and 2 bases from J, the gap between germline ends came to 8 bases. DNA for the CDR3: TGTGCCAGCACAGACAGAAACACTGAAGCTTTCTTT. It is translated as CASTDRNTEAFF.

The chain employs TRBV5-6 and TRBJ2-7; unclear D gene. V gave up 1 base and J gave up 5 bases, with 13 bases separating them. Germline CDR1 and CDR2: SGHDT and YYEEEE. There are 14 residues in the CDR3. The DNA for the CDR3 is TGTGCCAGCAGCTTGTTGCGGCATCGGGACGAGCAGTACTTC. Protein: CASSLLRHRDEQYF.

This clone appeared once. This chain uses TRBV3-1 (or the pseudogene TRBV3-2) with TRBJ2-3; D might be TRBD1 or TRBD2, each matching 7 bases. The germline gives CDR1 LGHDT, CDR2 YNNKEL (reference sequence). This CDR3 has 16 amino acids. Trimming cost V 4 bases and J 2 bases, with 16 bases left between them. The CDR3 is CASSPRQGGHTDTQYF. The CDR3, as DNA: TGTGCCAGCAGCCCCCGACAGGGAGGGCACACAGATACGCAGTATTTT.

The chain combines TRBV7-3 with TRBJ2-2; no clear D gene. V was cut by 2 bases and J by 6 bases, with 7 bases left in between. The CDR3 loop spans 13 amino acids. Germline V gene lookup returns CDR1 SGHTA and CDR2 FQGTGA. The CDR3 reads CASSLGHAGELFF. CDR3 DNA sequence: TGTGCCAGCAGCTTAGGGCATGCCGGGGAGCTGTTTTTT.

V and J are TRBV10-3 and TRBJ1-4, with unresolved D. Between the trimmed V and J ends, which lost 0 bases and 11 bases, there was a span of 19 bases. The CDR3 contains 16 residues. Germline V gives CDR1 ENHRY, CDR2 SYGVKD. CDR3 residues: CAISESTGVRLGKLFF. In nucleotides, the CDR3 is TGTGCCATCAGTGAGTCGACCGGAGTAAGGCTTGGTAAACTGTTTTTT.

The chain combines TRBV19 with TRBJ1-5; 8 bases match TRBD1. CDR3 length: 15 amino acids. CDR1 is LNHDA and CDR2 is SQIVND in the germline V gene (reference sequence). Losses at the gene ends were 6 bases for V and 0 bases for J; bases not matched to a gene: 4. CDR3 sequence (DNA): TGTGCCAGTAGCCAACAGGGGGATAGCAATCAGCCCCAGCATTTT. It translates to CASSQQGDSNQPQHF.

The gene calls are TRBV28 and TRBJ2-7; possible D gene TRBD1, 6 bases. The CDR3 totals 10 residues. V dropped 11 bases and J dropped 6 bases, with 11 bases sitting between them. The germline gives CDR1 MDHEN, CDR2 SYDVKM. The CDR3 DNA is TGTGCCGCACAGGGATTCGAGCAGTACTTC. This codes for CAAQGFEQYF. Together with reference TRBV28 and TRBJ2-7, the CDR3 gives the full variable domain: DVKVTQSSRYLVKRTGEKVFLECVQDMDHENMFWYRQDPGLGLRLIYFSYDVKMKEKGDIPEGYSVSREKKERFSLILESASTNQTSMYLCAAQGFEQYFGPGTRLTVT.